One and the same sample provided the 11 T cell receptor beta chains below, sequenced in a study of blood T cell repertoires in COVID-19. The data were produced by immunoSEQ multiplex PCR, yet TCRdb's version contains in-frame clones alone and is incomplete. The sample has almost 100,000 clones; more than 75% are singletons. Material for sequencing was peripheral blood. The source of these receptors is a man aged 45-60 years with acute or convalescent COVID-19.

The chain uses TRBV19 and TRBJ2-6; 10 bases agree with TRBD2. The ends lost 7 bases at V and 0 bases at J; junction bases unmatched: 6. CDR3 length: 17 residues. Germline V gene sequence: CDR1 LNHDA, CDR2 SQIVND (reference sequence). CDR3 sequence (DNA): TGTGCCAGTACAGAAGGACTAGCGGCCTCTGGGGCCAACGTCCTGACTTTC. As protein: CASTEGLAASGANVLTF.

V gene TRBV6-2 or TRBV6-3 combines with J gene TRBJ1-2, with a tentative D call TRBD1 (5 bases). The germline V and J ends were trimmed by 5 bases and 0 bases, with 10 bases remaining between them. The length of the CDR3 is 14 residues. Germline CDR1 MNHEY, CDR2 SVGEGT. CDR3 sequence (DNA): TGTGCCAGCAGTAGGGGCAGTTCTAACTATGGCTACACCTTC. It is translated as CASSRGSSNYGYTF.

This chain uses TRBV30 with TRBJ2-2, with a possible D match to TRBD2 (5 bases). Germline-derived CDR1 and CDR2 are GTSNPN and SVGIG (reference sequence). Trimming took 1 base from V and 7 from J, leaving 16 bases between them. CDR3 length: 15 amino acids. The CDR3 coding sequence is TGTGCCTGGAGTGGTCGGGGTCGAGGGAACGGGGAGCTGTTTTTT. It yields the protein CAWSGRGRGNGELFF.

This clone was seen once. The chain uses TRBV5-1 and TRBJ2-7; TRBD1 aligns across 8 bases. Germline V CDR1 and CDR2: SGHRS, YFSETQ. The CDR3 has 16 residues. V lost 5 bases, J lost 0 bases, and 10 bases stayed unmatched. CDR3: CASRALRDRPSYEQYF. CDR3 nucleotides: TGCGCCAGCAGGGCCCTCCGGGACAGGCCCTCCTACGAGCAGTACTTC.

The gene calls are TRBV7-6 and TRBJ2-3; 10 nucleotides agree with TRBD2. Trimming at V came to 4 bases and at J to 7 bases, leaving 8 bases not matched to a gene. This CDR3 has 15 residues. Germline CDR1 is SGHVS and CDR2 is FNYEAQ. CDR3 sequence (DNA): TGTGCCAGCAGCTACTCTAGCGGGAGATTTAATACGCAGTATTTT. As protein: CASSYSSGRFNTQYF.

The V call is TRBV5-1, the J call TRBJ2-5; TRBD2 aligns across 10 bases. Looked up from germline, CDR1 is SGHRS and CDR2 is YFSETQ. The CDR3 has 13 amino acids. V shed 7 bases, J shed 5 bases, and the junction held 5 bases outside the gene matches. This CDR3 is CASGTTSGETQYF. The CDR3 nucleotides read TGCGCCAGCGGCACGACTAGCGGGGAGACCCAGTACTTC.

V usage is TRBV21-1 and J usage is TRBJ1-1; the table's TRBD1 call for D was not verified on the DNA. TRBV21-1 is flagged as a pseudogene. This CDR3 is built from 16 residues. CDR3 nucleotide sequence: TGTGCCAGCAGCAATCGGACAGGGAATGTGAACACTGAAGCTTTCTTT. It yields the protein CASSNRTGNVNTEAFF.

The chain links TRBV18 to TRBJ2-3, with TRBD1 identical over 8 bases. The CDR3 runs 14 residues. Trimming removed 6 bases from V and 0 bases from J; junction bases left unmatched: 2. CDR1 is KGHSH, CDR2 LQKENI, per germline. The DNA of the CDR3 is TGTGCCAGCTCGCGACAGGGGAGCACAGATACGCAGTATTTT. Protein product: CASSRQGSTDTQYF.

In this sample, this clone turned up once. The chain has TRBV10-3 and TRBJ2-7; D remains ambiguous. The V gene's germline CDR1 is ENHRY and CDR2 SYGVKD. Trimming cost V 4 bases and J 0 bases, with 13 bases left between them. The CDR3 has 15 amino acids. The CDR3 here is CAISVGGSSSYEQYF. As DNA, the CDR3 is TGTGCCATCAGTGTAGGCGGTTCCAGCTCCTACGAGCAGTACTTC.

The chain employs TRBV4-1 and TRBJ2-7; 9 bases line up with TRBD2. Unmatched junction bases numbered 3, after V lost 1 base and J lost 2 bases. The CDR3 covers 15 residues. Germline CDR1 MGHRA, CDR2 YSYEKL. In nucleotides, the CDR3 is TGCGCCAGCAGCCAAGCAGCTAGCGGGACCTACGAGCAGTACTTC. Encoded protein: CASSQAASGTYEQYF.

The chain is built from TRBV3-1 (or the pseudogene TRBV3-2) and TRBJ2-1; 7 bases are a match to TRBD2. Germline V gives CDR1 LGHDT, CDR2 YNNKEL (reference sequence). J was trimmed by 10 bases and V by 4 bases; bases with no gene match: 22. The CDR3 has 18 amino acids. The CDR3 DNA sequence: TGTGCCAGCAGCCCTCACCCCGTGACTAGCCAGCCCGGGTTAGAGCAGTTCTTC. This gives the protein CASSPHPVTSQPGLEQFF.